The 15 T cell receptor beta chains below all came from one sample that was sequenced in a study of beta chain features in type 1 diabetes. The investigators reverse transcribed all of the isolated RNA, so they sequenced expressed TCRB transcripts. Method: immunoSEQ multiplex PCR; TCRdb's copy keeps in-frame clones and lacks some. The table shows a few hundred thousand clones, with 27% occurring only once. The specimen sequenced was central memory CD4+ T cells from blood. These TCRs come from a man in his thirties or forties in good health.

The table lists this clone with a few counts. The chain employs TRBV7-9 and TRBJ2-3; TRBD2 might be the D (5 bases). The CDR3 sequence is 13 residues long. Trimming took 5 bases from V and 15 from J, leaving 21 bases between them. In germline, CDR1 is SEHNR, CDR2 FQNEAQ (reference sequence). In nucleotides, the CDR3 is TGTGCCAGCAGCCAGGACTGGGTTTCCACGGAATATTTT. Translating gives CASSQDWVSTEYF.

This chain joins TRBV27 and TRBJ2-2; TRBD2 matches 7 bases. Per the germline V gene, CDR1 is MNHEY and CDR2 is SMNVEV (reference sequence). J lost 5 bases, V lost 0 bases, and 3 bases had no gene match. The CDR3 runs 15 residues. The CDR3 DNA reads TGTGCCAGCAGTTTATCGAGACTAGCTACCGGGGAGCTGTTTTTT. It specifies CASSLSRLATGELFF.

The table lists this clone with a few counts. The rearrangement joins TRBV19 to TRBJ2-3; the D is unclear. This CDR3 spans 16 amino acids. V lost 7 bases, J lost 6 bases, and 23 bases lay in between. CDR1 is LNHDA, CDR2 SQIVND, per germline (reference sequence). The CDR3 DNA follows: TGTGCCAGTACTCAGGACCCCTCGACTTCTCCGGATACGCAGTATTTT. It yields the protein CASTQDPSTSPDTQYF.

This clone was counted between two and nine times. This chain connects TRBV30 to TRBJ2-7; D unclear. CDR1 GTSNPN and CDR2 SVGIG come from the germline V gene (reference sequence). This CDR3 is built from 12 residues. V was shortened by 2 bases and J by 6 bases, with 11 bases between the two germline ends. For the CDR3, the DNA is TGTGCCTGGAGTCGGGTTGGCGGCGAGCAGTACTTC. Its protein is CAWSRVGGEQYF.

This clone was counted a single time. This sample includes further DNA sequences coding for the same CDR3. V is TRBV5-4 and J is TRBJ2-5; tentatively, D is TRBD2 (5 bases). This CDR3 region has 13 residues. Germline-derived CDR1 and CDR2 are SGHNT and YYREEE (reference sequence). V was clipped by 2 bases and J by 5 bases, with 10 bases between them. This chain's CDR3 is CASSLPGRETQYF. The CDR3 nucleotides are TGTGCCAGCAGCTTACCGGGAAGGGAGACCCAGTACTTC.

The chain joins TRBV5-4 to TRBJ2-1; D may be TRBD1 (5 bases). V was pared by 0 bases and J by 8 bases, with 15 bases between. The CDR3 covers 15 residues. CDR1 is SGHNT and CDR2 is YYREEE in the germline V gene (reference sequence). CDR3 sequence: CASSLEQVIVHEQFF. DNA of the CDR3: TGTGCCAGCAGCTTGGAACAGGTAATTGTCCATGAGCAGTTCTTC.

This clone was counted a few times. The V call is TRBV7-2, the J call TRBJ2-7; TRBD2 matches at 7 bases. CDR1 is SGHTA, CDR2 FQGNSA, per germline. V dropped 4 bases and J dropped 6; count of bases not matched to a gene: 6. The CDR3 length is 13 residues. The DNA of the CDR3 is TGTGCCAGCAGCTCTGGACTAGGTGGCGAGCAGTACTTC. Protein product: CASSSGLGGEQYF.

The chain employs TRBV29-1 and TRBJ1-1; no reliable D call. CDR3 length equals 12 residues. With 3 bases removed from V and 6 bases from J, the gap between germline ends came to 11 bases. Germline lookup yields CDR1 SQVTM and CDR2 ANQGSEA. Written as DNA, the CDR3 is TGCAGCGTTGATAAGGGAACGGCTGAAGCTTTCTTT. It translates to CSVDKGTAEAFF.

The V gene is TRBV6-5, the J gene TRBJ1-5, with 9 bases matching TRBD1. The germline V gene encodes CDR1 MNHEY and CDR2 SVGAGI. V dropped 5 bases and J dropped 1; count of bases not matched to a gene: 0. This CDR3 region has 14 residues. The CDR3 here is CASSGTGSNQPQHF. CDR3 DNA sequence: TGTGCCAGCAGTGGGACAGGGAGCAATCAGCCCCAGCATTTT.

The chain has TRBV19 and TRBJ2-7; the match to TRBD2 covers 9 bases. The ends lost 5 bases at V and 3 bases at J; junction bases unmatched: 5. From germline, CDR1 is LNHDA and CDR2 SQIVND (reference sequence). This CDR3 spans 14 amino acids. This CDR3 is CASSQTSGHYEQYF. In nucleotides, the CDR3 is TGTGCCAGTAGTCAGACTAGCGGACACTACGAGCAGTACTTC.

The chain is built from TRBV29-1 and TRBJ1-4, with D uncertain. This CDR3 contains 15 residues. The V end was cut by 6 bases, the J end by 0 bases, with 14 bases between. Germline V gene lookup returns CDR1 SQVTM and CDR2 ANQGSEA. The CDR3 nucleotides read TGCAGCGTCAGTAAGGGATATGCAACTAATGAAAAACTGTTTTTT. This gives the protein CSVSKGYATNEKLFF.

In its sample, this clone was seen a few times. The chain couples TRBV5-6 to TRBJ2-3; a weak D match, TRBD1 (6 bases). This CDR3 is 14 amino acids long. CDR1 is SGHDT and CDR2 is YYEEEE in the germline V gene. Trimming removed 2 bases at V and 1 base at J, with 8 bases between. The CDR3 sequence: CASSFQGRTDTQYF. DNA of the CDR3: TGTGCCAGCAGCTTTCAGGGGCGCACAGATACGCAGTATTTT.

The table lists this clone with many counts. The rearrangement links TRBV5-1 to TRBJ1-1, with unresolved D. The CDR3 is 17 amino acids. V was clipped by 4 bases and J by 0 bases, with 19 bases between them. The germline CDR1 and CDR2 sequences are SGHRS and YFSETQ. Written as DNA, the CDR3 is TGCGCCAGCAGCCCTGCGACATTCCCAGGAGTGAACACTGAAGCTTTCTTT. This sequence encodes CASSPATFPGVNTEAFF.

The CDR3 DNA reads as TGTGCCAGCAGAACCGGGACTAGCATTTACAATGAGCAGTTCTTC. Encoded protein: CASRTGTSIYNEQFF. The chain links TRBV6-5 to TRBJ2-1; 9 nucleotides line up with TRBD2. The CDR3 is 15 residues long. Germline values: CDR1 MNHEY, CDR2 SVGAGI. The trim removed 6 bases at V and 4 bases at J, leaving 7 bases unmatched.

This clone was recorded a few times. The J gene is TRBJ2-7, the V gene TRBV13, with D possibly called TRBD1 or TRBD2 (5 bases each). The CDR3 length is 12 residues. The germline CDR1 and CDR2 sequences are PRHDT and FYEKMQ (reference sequence). The germline V and J ends were trimmed by 5 bases and 6 bases, with 11 bases remaining between them. The CDR3 loop is CASSGRDREQYF. CDR3 sequence (DNA): TGTGCCAGCAGCGGACGGGACCGCGAGCAGTACTTC.